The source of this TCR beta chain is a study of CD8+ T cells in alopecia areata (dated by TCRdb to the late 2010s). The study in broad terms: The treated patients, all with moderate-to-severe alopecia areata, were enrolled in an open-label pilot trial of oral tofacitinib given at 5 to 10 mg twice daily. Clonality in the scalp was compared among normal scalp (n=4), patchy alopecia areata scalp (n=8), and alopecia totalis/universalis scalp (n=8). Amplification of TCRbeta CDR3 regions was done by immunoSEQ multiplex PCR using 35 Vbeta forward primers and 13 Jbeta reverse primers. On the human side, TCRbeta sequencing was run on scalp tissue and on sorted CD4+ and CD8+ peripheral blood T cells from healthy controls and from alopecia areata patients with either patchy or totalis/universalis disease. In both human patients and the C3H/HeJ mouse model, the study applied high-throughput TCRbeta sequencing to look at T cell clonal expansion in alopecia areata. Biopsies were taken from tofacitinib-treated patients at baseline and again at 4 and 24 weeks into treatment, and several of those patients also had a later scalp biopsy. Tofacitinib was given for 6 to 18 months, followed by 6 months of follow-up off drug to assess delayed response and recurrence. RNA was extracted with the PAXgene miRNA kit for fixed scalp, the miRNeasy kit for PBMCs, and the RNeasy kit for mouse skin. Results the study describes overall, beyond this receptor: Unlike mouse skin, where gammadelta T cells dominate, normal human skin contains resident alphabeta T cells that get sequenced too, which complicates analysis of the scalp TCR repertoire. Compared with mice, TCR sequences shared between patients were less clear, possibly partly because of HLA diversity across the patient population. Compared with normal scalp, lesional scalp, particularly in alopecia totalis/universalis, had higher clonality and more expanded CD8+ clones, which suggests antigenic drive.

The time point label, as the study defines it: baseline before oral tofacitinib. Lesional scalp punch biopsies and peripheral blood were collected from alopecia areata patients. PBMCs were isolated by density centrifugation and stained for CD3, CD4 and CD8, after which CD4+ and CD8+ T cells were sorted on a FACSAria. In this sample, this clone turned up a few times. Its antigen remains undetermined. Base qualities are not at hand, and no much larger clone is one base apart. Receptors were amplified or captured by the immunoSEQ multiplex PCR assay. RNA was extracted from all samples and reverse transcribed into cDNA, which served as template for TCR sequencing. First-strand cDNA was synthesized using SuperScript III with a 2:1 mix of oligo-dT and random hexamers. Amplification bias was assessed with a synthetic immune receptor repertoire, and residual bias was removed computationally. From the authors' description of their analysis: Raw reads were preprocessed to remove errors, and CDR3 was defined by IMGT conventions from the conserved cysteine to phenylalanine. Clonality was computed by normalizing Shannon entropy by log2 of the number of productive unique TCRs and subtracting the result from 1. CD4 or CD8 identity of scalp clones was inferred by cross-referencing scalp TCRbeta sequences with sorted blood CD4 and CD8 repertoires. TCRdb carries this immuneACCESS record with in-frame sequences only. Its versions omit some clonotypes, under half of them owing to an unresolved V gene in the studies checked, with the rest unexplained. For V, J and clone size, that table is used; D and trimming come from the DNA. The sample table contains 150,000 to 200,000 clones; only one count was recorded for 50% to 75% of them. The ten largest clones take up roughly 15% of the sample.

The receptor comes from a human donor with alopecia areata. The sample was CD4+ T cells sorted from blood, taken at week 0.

In nucleotide form, the sequence is TGTGCCAGCAGTGTTTCCCGCAATCAGCCCCAGCATTTT. Translation gives CASSVSRNQPQHF. The chain employs TRBV6-1 and TRBJ1-5; the D gene is unclear. CDR1 is given as MNHNS and CDR2 as SASEGT, both from the germline V gene. V lost 4 bases and J lost 2 bases; the stretch between them is 6 bases long. The CDR3 holds 13 amino acids from the cysteine to the phenylalanine. Solely the CDR3 DNA is kept, with 39 bases framed from the first base.